This TCR beta chain was identified during a study of cytomegalovirus exposure and HLA in healthy donors. About the research overall: HLA-typed donors contributed approximately 92 million unique TCRs, which were held in an early data release.

Study results and caveats: Fewer N-insertions than the approximately 700-donor mean were reportedly shown by an Asian-associated ancestry cluster in a later analysis.

In regard to this clone: The antigen is not known.

This CDR3 has 14 residues. Germline V gene sequence: CDR1 SGHDT, CDR2 YYEEEE. After removal of 3 bases from V and 4 bases from J, the junction contained 4 bases not matched to a gene. Primers for the PCR totalled 60 Vbeta and 13 Jbeta. Here immunoSEQ multiplex PCR was the method, and the copy in TCRdb shows in-frame clones only, minus some. The table records fewer than 200,000 clones, roughly 80% of them present only once. Sequences were obtained from PBMCs. The V gene is TRBV5-6, the J gene TRBJ1-2; 9 bases fit TRBD1. The receptor was derived from a man in his forties in good health and CMV-seronegative. The CDR3 here is CASSSQDRGYGYTF. CDR3 nucleotides: TGTGCCAGCAGCTCCCAGGACAGGGGCTATGGCTACACCTTC.